This T cell receptor (beta chain) was sequenced during a study of T cell responses to AZD1222 COVID-19 vaccine. Points from the study as a whole: Distributed over spike, vaccine-associated CD4 TCRs predominated at 160-218 and 743-854.

TCRdb's table, derived via immunoSEQ multiplex PCR, lists solely in-frame clones and lacks some. The sample shows more than 95,000 clones, approximately 89% of them seen only once. This CDR3 has 13 amino acids. Germline CDR1 GTSNPN, CDR2 SVGIG (reference sequence). The V end lost 0 bases, the J end lost 5 bases, and 10 bases lay between the germline ends. About this clone itself: Its target is not known.

This receptor was taken from an adult who received the AZD1222 COVID-19 vaccine. The rearrangement joins TRBV30 to TRBJ1-2, with TRBD1 as a possible D gene (5 bases). The specimen was peripheral blood, collected 28 days after the second AZD1222 dose. In DNA form, the CDR3 reads TGTGCCTGGAGTGTAAACGCAGGGTATGGCTACACCTTC. It translates to CAWSVNAGYGYTF.